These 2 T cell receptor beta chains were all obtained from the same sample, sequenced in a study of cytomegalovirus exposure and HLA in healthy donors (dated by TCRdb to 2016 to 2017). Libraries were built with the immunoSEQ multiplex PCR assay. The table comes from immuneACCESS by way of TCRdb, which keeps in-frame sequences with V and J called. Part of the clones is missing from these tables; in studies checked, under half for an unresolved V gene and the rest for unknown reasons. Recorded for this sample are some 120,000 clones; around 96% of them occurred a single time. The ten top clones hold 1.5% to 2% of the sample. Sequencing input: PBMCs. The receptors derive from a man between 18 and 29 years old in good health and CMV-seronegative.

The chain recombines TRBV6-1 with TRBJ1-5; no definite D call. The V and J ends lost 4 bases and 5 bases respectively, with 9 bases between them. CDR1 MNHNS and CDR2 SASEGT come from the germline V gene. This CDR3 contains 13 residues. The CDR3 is CASSGEAHQPQHF. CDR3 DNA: TGTGCCAGCAGTGGGGAGGCGCATCAGCCCCAGCATTTT.

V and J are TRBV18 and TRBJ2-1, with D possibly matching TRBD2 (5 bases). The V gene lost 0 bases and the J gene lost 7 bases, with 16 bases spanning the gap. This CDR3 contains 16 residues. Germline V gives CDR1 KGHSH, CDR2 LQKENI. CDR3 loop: CASSPPNYEGRNEQFF. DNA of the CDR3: TGTGCCAGCTCACCACCAAACTACGAGGGAAGGAATGAGCAGTTCTTC.